The rows below give T cell receptor beta chains drawn from one sample of a study of CD8 T cells in Susac syndrome. TCRdb fed the immunoSEQ multiplex PCR reads into MiXCR, producing one record per CDR3 protein. The sample consists of roughly 52,000 distinct CDR3 sequences, around 93% of them appearing once. Sample: CD8+ T cells from PBMCs. The receptor set was obtained from a human donor with Susac syndrome. The CDR3 runs from the conserved cysteine through the conserved F or W. The D gene is left open where the match is weak.

J gene: TRBJ2-6; D gene: .; V gene: TRBV7-9; CDR3 protein: CASTAPEEANVLTF; CDR3 DNA: TGTGCCAGCACCGCCCCGGAGGAGGCCAACGTCCTGACTTTC
J gene: TRBJ2-1; D gene: .; V gene: TRBV20-1; CDR3 protein: CSAKILGGSYNEQFF; CDR3 DNA: TGCAGTGCCAAGATCCTAGGAGGTTCCTACAATGAGCAGTTCTTC
J gene: TRBJ1-1; D gene: .; V gene: TRBV20-1; CDR3 protein: CSALGRGLGTEAFF; CDR3 DNA: TGCAGTGCTTTGGGGCGGGGGCTGGGCACTGAAGCTTTCTTT
J gene: TRBJ1-1; D gene: .; V gene: TRBV12-3/TRBV12-4; CDR3 protein: CASTSGLGGWTEAFF; CDR3 DNA: TGTGCCAGCACCTCGGGGTTAGGAGGGTGGACTGAAGCTTTCTTT
J gene: TRBJ2-5; D gene: .; V gene: TRBV13; CDR3 protein: CASLGQPQETQYF; CDR3 DNA: TGTGCCAGCCTTGGACAGCCCCAAGAGACCCAGTACTTC
J gene: TRBJ1-5; D gene: TRBD1; V gene: TRBV5-1; CDR3 protein: CASSPGTGSNQPQHF; CDR3 DNA: TGCGCCAGCAGCCCCGGGACAGGTAGCAATCAGCCCCAGCATTTT
J gene: TRBJ1-5; D gene: .; V gene: TRBV4-2; CDR3 protein: CASSPRTLDNQPQHF; CDR3 DNA: TGTGCCAGCAGCCCGAGGACTTTAGATAATCAGCCCCAGCATTTT
J gene: TRBJ1-4; D gene: .; V gene: TRBV6-5; CDR3 protein: CASSYGVAGEKLFF; CDR3 DNA: TGTGCCAGCAGTTACGGGGTGGCAGGTGAAAAACTGTTTTTT
J gene: TRBJ1-1; D gene: .; V gene: TRBV12-3/TRBV12-4; CDR3 protein: CASSLGGEATEAFF; CDR3 DNA: TGTGCCAGCAGTTTAGGGGGAGAAGCCACTGAAGCTTTCTTT
J gene: TRBJ2-1; D gene: TRBD2; V gene: TRBV12-5; CDR3 protein: CASGLVIAGGEFF; CDR3 DNA: TGTGCTAGTGGTTTGGTAATTGCGGGGGGAGAGTTCTTC
J gene: TRBJ2-7; D gene: TRBD1; V gene: TRBV20-1; CDR3 protein: CSARDRGTGRYEQYF; CDR3 DNA: TGCAGTGCTAGAGATAGAGGGACAGGGAGATACGAGCAGTACTTC
J gene: TRBJ2-7; D gene: TRBD1; V gene: TRBV28; CDR3 protein: CASSPPRDRGYEQYF; CDR3 DNA: TGTGCCAGCAGCCCGCCGAGGGACAGGGGGTACGAGCAGTACTTC
J gene: TRBJ2-7; D gene: TRBD2; V gene: TRBV5-6; CDR3 protein: CASSFPGLAHEQYF; CDR3 DNA: TGTGCCAGCAGTTTTCCGGGACTAGCCCACGAGCAGTACTTC